The 4 T cell receptor beta chains below were found in one sample sequenced in a study of blood T cell repertoires in COVID-19. Clones were read by immunoSEQ multiplex PCR, and TCRdb kept only the in-frame ones, dropping some. The table lists around 300,000 clones, around 86% of them singletons. The source material was PBMCs or T cells enriched from blood (not recorded which). The origin of the receptors is a woman aged 18-29 years who had recovered from COVID-19.

This clone is a singleton in its sample. A single base separates this from a much larger clone, so it may be a read error. The chain combines TRBV30 with TRBJ1-3, with 7 bases identical to TRBD1. The CDR3 runs 13 residues. The germline CDR1 and CDR2 sequences are GTSNPN and SVGIG (reference sequence). Germline trimming cut 2 bases from V and 2 bases from J; bases unmatched to any gene: 0. The CDR3 DNA reads as TGTGCCTGGAGTCAGGGGGCTGGAAACACCATATATTTT. Translation: CAWSQGAGNTIYF.

The V and J genes are TRBV9 and TRBJ2-1, with a possible D match to TRBD1 (6 bases). The V and J ends lost 3 bases and 4 bases respectively, with 14 bases between them. Germline V lookup: CDR1 SGDLS, CDR2 YYNGEE. The CDR3 sequence is 15 residues long. CDR3 coding DNA: TGTGCCAGCAGCGGACTCCGGGACAAATACAATGAGCAGTTCTTC. Amino acid sequence: CASSGLRDKYNEQFF.

This clone has only a few counts. V and J are TRBV30 and TRBJ1-1; 10 bases line up with TRBD1. Germline CDR1 is GTSNPN and CDR2 is SVGIG (reference sequence). With V trimmed by 5 bases and J by 4 bases, 1 base remained unmatched. This CDR3 is 12 amino acids long. This chain's CDR3 is CAWGTGVTEAFF. The CDR3 DNA is TGTGCCTGGGGGACAGGGGTCACTGAAGCTTTCTTT.

This chain uses TRBV7-2 with TRBJ1-2; tentative D call: TRBD1 (6 bases). Germline V gives CDR1 SGHTA, CDR2 FQGNSA. The CDR3 extends over 15 amino acids. V lost 6 bases, J lost 7 bases, and 21 bases lay in between. The CDR3 region has the DNA TGTGCCAGCAGTCGTCAAGGTACAGGGACGGGTGGCTACACCTTC. Translated: CASSRQGTGTGGYTF.